This T cell receptor (beta chain) was recorded in a study of T-cell reconstitution after alpha-beta-depleted transplantation in children. This clonotype was seen ten or more times. Unique molecular identifiers were used in preparing the TCRbeta library. TCRdb redid the calling of the PCR reads with MiXCR, one entry per CDR3 protein. This table has about 480,000 distinct CDR3 sequences, 9.5% to 15% appearing once. Trimming took off 4 bases at V and 4 bases at J, with 13 bases between the two ends. Germline CDR1 is SQVTM and CDR2 is ANQGSEA. The CDR3 has 14 residues. The starting material was PBMCs from the stem cell graft donor, obtained from the stem cell graft. The clonotype was recovered from a human donor who donated a stem cell graft to a child with combined immunodeficiency. The chain has TRBV29-1 and TRBJ2-2; D might be TRBD2 (8 bases). The CDR3 nucleotides are TGCAGCGTTGTTCGGGAGGGGGCCACCGGGGAGCTGTTTTTT. Translation gives CSVVREGATGELFF.